Listed here is a single TCR beta chain. Per the study methods: Scientists estimated how many nucleated cells there were by amplifying reference gene primers. The data were produced by immunoSEQ multiplex PCR, yet TCRdb's version contains in-frame clones alone and is incomplete. For V, J and clone size, that table is used; D and trimming come from the DNA. Among approximately 250,000 clones listed, about 88% were seen once. The record originates from a study of blood T cell repertoires in COVID-19. Turning to the study itself: From the United States, Italy and Spain came samples of acute and convalescent COVID-19.

The sequenced sample was peripheral blood. The TCR sequence derives from a man younger than 35 with active or convalescent COVID-19.

Here the CDR3 reads CASSKMGLASGEQYF. CDR3 in DNA: TGTGCCAGCAGCAAAATGGGACTAGCCAGTGGGGAGCAGTACTTC. The chain uses TRBV21-1 and TRBJ2-7; the table names TRBD2, a call not compared with the DNA. TRBV21-1 is a listed pseudogene. CDR3 length equals 15 residues.